The 5 T cell receptor beta chains given below trace back to one sample, sequenced in a study of CD8 T cells in ankylosing spondylitis. Broader study findings: Under 10 highly homologous variants formed a TCR beta motif that appeared characteristic of ankylosing spondylitis blood.

Antigens of these TCRs are unknown. TCRdb re-derived calls from the 5' RACE reads in MiXCR, one entry per CDR3 protein. The table shows more than 600,000 distinct CDR3 sequences, with roughly 19% occurring only once. The sequenced material came from blood, either unsorted or a sorted T cell fraction (not recorded which). These receptors all come from a male donor with ankylosing spondylitis.

This clonotype is a singleton in its sample. The V call is TRBV28, the J call TRBJ2-7; perhaps TRBD1 as D (5 bases). Germline V CDR1 and CDR2: MDHEN, SYDVKM. CDR3 length: 15 residues. V lost 3 bases and J lost 2, with 14 bases in between. CDR3 residues: CASSLITQDTYEQYF. The CDR3, as DNA: TGTGCCAGCAGTTTGATTACGCAGGACACCTACGAGCAGTACTTC.

This clonotype showed up many times. The J gene is TRBJ1-2, the V gene TRBV20-1; D is ambiguous. Germline V CDR1 and CDR2: DFQATT, SNEGSKA (reference sequence). Trimming pared 1 base from V and 4 bases from J, leaving 7 bases between. The CDR3 is 12 amino acids. Here the CDR3 reads CSARGTIYGYTF. CDR3 coding DNA: TGCAGTGCTAGAGGGACCATCTATGGCTACACCTTC.

In its sample, this clonotype was seen a few times. The CDR3 DNA sequence: TGTGCCAGCAGTTACTCGGCGGGAGAGGGCCATGAGCAGTTCTTC. Its translation: CASSYSAGEGHEQFF. The J gene is TRBJ2-1, the V gene TRBV6-2 or TRBV6-3, with 7 bases that match TRBD2. The CDR3 is 15 amino acids. V shed 0 bases, J shed 8 bases, and the junction held 7 bases outside the gene matches. The germline gives CDR1 MNHEY, CDR2 SVGEGT.

Written as DNA, the CDR3 is TGTGCCAGCAGTTCCCAGGGCCACCCGAGCACTGAAGCTTTCTTT. This translates into CASSSQGHPSTEAFF. V usage is TRBV27 and J usage is TRBJ1-1, with a tentative D call TRBD1 (5 bases). The germline gives CDR1 MNHEY, CDR2 SMNVEV (reference sequence). The CDR3 length is 15 residues. The V end lost 4 bases, the J end lost 4 bases, and 16 bases lay between the germline ends.

The CDR3 DNA reads as TGTGCCAGCAGCCCCCGACAGTACAACACTGAAGCTTTCTTT. It specifies CASSPRQYNTEAFF. The chain has TRBV7-2 and TRBJ1-1; D may be TRBD1 (5 bases). In germline, CDR1 is SGHTA, CDR2 FQGNSA. The CDR3 consists of 14 residues. V lost 5 bases and J lost 2, with 12 bases in between. The variable domain in full, completed from reference TRBV7-2 and TRBJ1-1, reads GAGVSQSPSNKVTEKGKDVELRCDPISGHTALYWYRQSLGQGLEFLIYFQGNSAPDKSGLPSDRFSAERTGGSVSTLTIQRTQQEDSAVYLCASSPRQYNTEAFFGQGTRLTVV.